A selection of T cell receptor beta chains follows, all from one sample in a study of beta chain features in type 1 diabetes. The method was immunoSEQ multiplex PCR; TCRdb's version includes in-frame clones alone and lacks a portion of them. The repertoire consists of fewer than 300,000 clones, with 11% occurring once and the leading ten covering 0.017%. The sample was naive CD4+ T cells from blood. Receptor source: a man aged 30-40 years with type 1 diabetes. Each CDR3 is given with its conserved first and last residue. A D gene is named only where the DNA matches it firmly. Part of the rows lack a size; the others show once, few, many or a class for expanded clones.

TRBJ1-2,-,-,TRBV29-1,CSVRGDRGGYTF,TGCAGCGTTCGCGGGGACCGTGGTGGCTACACCTTC
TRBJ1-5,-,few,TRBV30,CAWSVGGNQPQHF,TGTGCCTGGAGTGTAGGAGGGAATCAGCCCCAGCATTTT
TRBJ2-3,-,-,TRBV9,CASSVTSTDTQYF,TGTGCCAGCAGCGTAACTAGCACAGATACGCAGTATTTT
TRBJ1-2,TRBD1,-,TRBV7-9,CASSFGTGTGYTF,TGTGCCAGCAGCTTCGGGACAGGGACTGGCTACACCTTC
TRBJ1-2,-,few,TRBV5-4,CASSLDTGRGGYTF,TGTGCCAGCAGCTTGGACACTGGCCGGGGAGGCTACACCTTC
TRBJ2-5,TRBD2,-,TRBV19,CASSRLAGVGETQYF,TGTGCCAGTAGTAGACTAGCGGGCGTGGGGGAGACCCAGTACTTC
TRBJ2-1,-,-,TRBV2,CASSRDSINEQFF,TGTGCCAGCAGTAGGGACTCCATAAATGAGCAGTTCTTC
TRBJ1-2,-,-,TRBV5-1,CASSLERYGYTF,TGCGCCAGCAGCTTGGAGAGATATGGCTACACCTTC
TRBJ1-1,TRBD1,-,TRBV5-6,CASSWDRMNTEAFF,TGTGCCAGCAGCTGGGACAGAATGAACACTGAAGCTTTCTTT
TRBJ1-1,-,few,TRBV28,CASSGRAEAFF,TGTGCCAGCAGCGGCCGGGCTGAAGCTTTCTTT
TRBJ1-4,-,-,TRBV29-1,CSAGEANEKLFF,TGCAGCGCTGGTGAGGCTAATGAAAAACTGTTTTTT
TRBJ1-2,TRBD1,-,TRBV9,CASSATTDREGGYTF,TGTGCCAGCAGTGCAACCACGGACAGGGAAGGTGGCTACACCTTC
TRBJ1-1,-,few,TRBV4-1,CASSLFGTSFGAFF,TGCGCCAGCAGCCTATTCGGGACATCGTTCGGAGCTTTCTTT
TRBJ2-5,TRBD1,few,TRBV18,CASSWTGGEETQYF,TGTGCCAGCTCATGGACAGGGGGCGAGGAGACCCAGTACTTC
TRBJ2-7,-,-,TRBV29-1,CSVGQRGYEQYF,TGCAGCGTAGGACAGAGGGGCTACGAGCAGTACTTC
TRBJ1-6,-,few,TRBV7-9,CASKEGIGSPLHF,TGTGCCAGCAAGGAGGGTATCGGTTCACCCCTCCACTTT
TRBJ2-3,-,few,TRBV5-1,CASSIGVSGTDTQYF,TGCGCCAGCAGCATAGGGGTGTCAGGAACAGATACGCAGTATTTT
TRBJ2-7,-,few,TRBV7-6,CASSGGARGPPREQYF,TGTGCCAGCAGCGGGGGGGCCAGGGGCCCACCTCGGGAGCAGTACTTC
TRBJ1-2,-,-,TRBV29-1,CSAGGAEFNYGYTF,TGCAGCGCTGGCGGGGCCGAATTTAACTATGGCTACACCTTC
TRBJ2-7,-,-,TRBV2,CASSEQGPGEQYF,TGTGCCAGCAGTGAACAGGGGCCCGGCGAGCAGTACTTC
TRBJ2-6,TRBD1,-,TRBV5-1,CASSTPGQGPISGANVLTF,TGCGCCAGCAGCACACCGGGACAGGGGCCTATCTCTGGGGCCAACGTCCTGACTTTC
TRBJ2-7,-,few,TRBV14,CASSPSGSYEQYF,TGTGCCAGCAGCCCAAGCGGATCATACGAGCAGTACTTC
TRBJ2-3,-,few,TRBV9,CASSSRVDTQYF,TGTGCCAGCAGCTCCCGAGTGGATACGCAGTATTTT
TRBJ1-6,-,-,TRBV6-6,CASRRSTDSPLHF,TGTGCCAGCAGAAGATCCACAGATTCACCCCTCCACTTT
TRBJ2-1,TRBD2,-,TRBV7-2,CASSLLAGASEQFF,TGTGCCAGCAGCCTCCTAGCGGGGGCCTCGGAGCAGTTCTTC
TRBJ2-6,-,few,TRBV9,CASSAGLSGANVLTF,TGTGCCAGCAGCGCCGGACTTTCTGGGGCCAACGTCCTGACTTTC
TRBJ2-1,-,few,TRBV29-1,CSAERYNEQFF,TGCAGCGCCGAGAGGTACAATGAGCAGTTCTTC
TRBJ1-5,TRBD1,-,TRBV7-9,CASSLGTGDPNQPQHF,TGTGCCAGCAGCTTAGGGACAGGGGATCCCAATCAGCCCCAGCATTTT
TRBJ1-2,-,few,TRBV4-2,CASSQDAGFKYGYTF,TGTGCCAGCAGCCAAGACGCAGGGTTTAAGTATGGCTACACCTTC
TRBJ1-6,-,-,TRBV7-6,CASSLGGRERSPLHF,TGTGCCAGCAGCTTAGGTGGCAGGGAAAGATCACCCCTCCACTTT
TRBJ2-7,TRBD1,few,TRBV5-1,CASSSGQAVYEQYF,TGCGCCAGCAGCTCGGGACAGGCCGTCTACGAGCAGTACTTC
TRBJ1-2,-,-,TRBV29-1,CSVDYGRGTYGYTF,TGCAGCGTTGATTACGGACGGGGGACCTATGGCTACACCTTC
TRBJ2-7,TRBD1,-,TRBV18,CASSPGTGPYEQYF,TGTGCCAGCTCACCAGGGACAGGGCCCTACGAGCAGTACTTC
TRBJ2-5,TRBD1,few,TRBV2,CASSGTGVGETQYF,TGTGCCAGCAGTGGCACAGGGGTGGGGGAGACCCAGTACTTC
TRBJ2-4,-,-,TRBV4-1,CASRPPSGNIQYF,TGCGCCAGCAGGCCCCCCTCGGGGAACATTCAGTACTTC
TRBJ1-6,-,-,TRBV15,CATSSSWGGIDSPLHF,TGTGCCACCAGCTCTTCATGGGGGGGTATAGATTCACCCCTCCACTTT
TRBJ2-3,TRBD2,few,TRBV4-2,CASSHLAGGSTDTQYF,TGTGCCAGCAGCCATCTAGCGGGGGGGAGCACAGATACGCAGTATTTT
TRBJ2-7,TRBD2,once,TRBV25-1,CASSPRGAYEQYF,TGTGCCAGCAGCCCCCGGGGGGCCTACGAGCAGTACTTC
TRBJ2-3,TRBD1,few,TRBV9,CASSASGQGASDTQYF,TGTGCCAGCAGCGCCTCGGGACAGGGGGCTTCAGATACGCAGTATTTT
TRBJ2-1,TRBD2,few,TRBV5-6,CASSLLAGGNEQFF,TGTGCCAGCAGCTTGCTAGCGGGGGGCAATGAGCAGTTCTTC
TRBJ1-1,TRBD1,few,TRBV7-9,CASSSKQETGAFF,TGTGCCAGCAGCTCTAAACAGGAGACAGGGGCTTTCTTT
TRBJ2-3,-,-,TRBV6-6,CASSYTNRVDTQYF,TGTGCCAGCAGTTACACTAACCGGGTTGATACGCAGTATTTT
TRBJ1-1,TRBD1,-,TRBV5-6,CASSRDRGTEAFF,TGTGCCAGCAGCCGGGACAGAGGGACTGAAGCTTTCTTT
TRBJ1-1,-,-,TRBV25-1,CASRNTGVQTEAFF,TGTGCCAGCAGGAATACAGGAGTTCAAACTGAAGCTTTCTTT
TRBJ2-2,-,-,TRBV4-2,CASSQGRGNTGELFF,TGTGCCAGCAGCCAGGGGCGGGGGAACACCGGGGAGCTGTTTTTT
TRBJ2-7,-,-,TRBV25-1,CASSRNWYEQYF,TGTGCCAGCAGCAGGAACTGGTACGAGCAGTACTTC
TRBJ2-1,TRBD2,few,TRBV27,CASSTQGAGGHNEQFF,TGTGCCAGCAGTACCCAAGGGGCGGGGGGCCACAATGAGCAGTTCTTC